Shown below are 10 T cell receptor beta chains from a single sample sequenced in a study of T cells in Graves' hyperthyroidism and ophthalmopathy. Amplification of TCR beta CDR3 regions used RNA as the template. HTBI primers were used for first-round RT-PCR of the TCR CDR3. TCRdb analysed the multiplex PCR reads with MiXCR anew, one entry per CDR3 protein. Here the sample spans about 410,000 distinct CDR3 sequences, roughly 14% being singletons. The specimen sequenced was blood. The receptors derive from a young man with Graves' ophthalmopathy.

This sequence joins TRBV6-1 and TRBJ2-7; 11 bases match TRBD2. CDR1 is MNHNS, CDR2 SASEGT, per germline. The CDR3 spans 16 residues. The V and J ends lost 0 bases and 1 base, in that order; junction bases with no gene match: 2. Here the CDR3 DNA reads TGTGCCAGCAGTGAAGCGGGGACTAGCGGTTCCTACGAGCAGTACTTC. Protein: CASSEAGTSGSYEQYF.

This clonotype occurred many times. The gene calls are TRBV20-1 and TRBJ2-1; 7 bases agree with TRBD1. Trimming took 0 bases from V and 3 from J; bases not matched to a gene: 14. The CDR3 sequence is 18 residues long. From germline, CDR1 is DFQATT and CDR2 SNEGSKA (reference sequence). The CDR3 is CSARDSLQTGAHYNEQFF. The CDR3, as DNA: TGCAGTGCTAGAGATTCCCTACAAACAGGGGCGCACTACAATGAGCAGTTCTTC.

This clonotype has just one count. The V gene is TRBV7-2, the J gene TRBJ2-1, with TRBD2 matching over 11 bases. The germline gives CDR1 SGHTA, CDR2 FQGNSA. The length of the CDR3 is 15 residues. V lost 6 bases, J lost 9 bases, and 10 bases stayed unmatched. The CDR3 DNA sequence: TGTGCCAGCAGGGTAGCGGGGGGGGGGCAGGGTGAGCAGTTCTTC. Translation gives CASRVAGGGQGEQFF.

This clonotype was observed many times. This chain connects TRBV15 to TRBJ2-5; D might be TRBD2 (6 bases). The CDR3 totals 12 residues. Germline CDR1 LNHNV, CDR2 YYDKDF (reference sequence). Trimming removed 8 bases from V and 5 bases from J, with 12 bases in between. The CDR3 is CATGRGRETQYF. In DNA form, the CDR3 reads TGTGCCACCGGCCGGGGGAGGGAGACCCAGTACTTC.

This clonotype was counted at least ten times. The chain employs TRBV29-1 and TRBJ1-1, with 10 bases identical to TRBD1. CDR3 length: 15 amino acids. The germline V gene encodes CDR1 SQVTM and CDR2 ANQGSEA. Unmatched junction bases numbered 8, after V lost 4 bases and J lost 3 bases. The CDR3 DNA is TGCAGCGTTGGCGGGACAGGGGTCTGGGACACTGAAGCTTTCTTT. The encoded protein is CSVGGTGVWDTEAFF.

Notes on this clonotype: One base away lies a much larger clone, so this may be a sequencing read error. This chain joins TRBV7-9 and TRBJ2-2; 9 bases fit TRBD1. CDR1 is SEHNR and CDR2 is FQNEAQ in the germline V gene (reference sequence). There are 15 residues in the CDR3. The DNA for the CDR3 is TGTACCAGCAGCTCGCGGGACAGGGATACCGGGGAGCTGTTTTTT. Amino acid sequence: CTSSSRDRDTGELFF.

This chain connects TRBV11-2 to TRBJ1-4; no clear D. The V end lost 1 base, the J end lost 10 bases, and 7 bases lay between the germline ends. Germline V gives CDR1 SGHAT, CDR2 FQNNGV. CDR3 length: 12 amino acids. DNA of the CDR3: TGTGCCAGCAGCTTAGTAGGGCGAAAACTGTTTTTT. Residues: CASSLVGRKLFF.

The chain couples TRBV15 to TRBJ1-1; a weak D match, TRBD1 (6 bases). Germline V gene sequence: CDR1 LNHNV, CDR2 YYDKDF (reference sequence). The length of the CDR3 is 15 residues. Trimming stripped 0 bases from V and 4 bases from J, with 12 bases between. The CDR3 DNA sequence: TGTGCCACCAGCAGAGATGGAAGAGGGGGCACTGAAGCTTTCTTT. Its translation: CATSRDGRGGTEAFF.

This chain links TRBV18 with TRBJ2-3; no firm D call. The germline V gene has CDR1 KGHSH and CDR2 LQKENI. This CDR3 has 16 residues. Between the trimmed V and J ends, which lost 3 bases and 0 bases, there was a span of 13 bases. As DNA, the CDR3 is TGTGCCAGCTCACCGTCGTTCGATTCTAGCACAGATACGCAGTATTTT. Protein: CASSPSFDSSTDTQYF.

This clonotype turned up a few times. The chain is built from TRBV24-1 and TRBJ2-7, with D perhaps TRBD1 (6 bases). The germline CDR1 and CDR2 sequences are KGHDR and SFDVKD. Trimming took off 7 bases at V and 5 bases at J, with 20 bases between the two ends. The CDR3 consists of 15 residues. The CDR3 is CATSWGGQGIDEQYF. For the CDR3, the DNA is TGTGCCACCAGCTGGGGTGGTCAGGGGATCGACGAGCAGTACTTC.